The clone carrying this T cell receptor (beta chain) appeared a few times. What it binds is unknown. Trimming cost V 1 base and J 10 bases, with 13 bases left between them. This CDR3 has 13 amino acids. Preparation of the unsorted libraries drew on 2 million PBMCs stored at -80 C. This record comes from a study of neurological immune-mediated disorders. MiXCR, applied by TCRdb to the 5' RACE reads, yields one record per CDR3 protein. The repertoire holds some 65,000 distinct CDR3 sequences, 4% to 6% seen once, with roughly 2.8% in the top ten. Study-level findings and limits: None of the CDR3 amino acid sequences of expanded clones were shared across subjects, and this suggested private repertoires in all groups.

The specimen was PBMCs. The source is a woman aged 30 to 39 with multiple sclerosis. The J gene is TRBJ1-1, the V gene TRBV12-3 or TRBV12-4; D gene ambiguous. The CDR3 here is CASSLGSALGAFF. The CDR3 nucleotides read TGTGCCAGCAGTTTAGGAAGCGCCCTGGGAGCTTTCTTT.